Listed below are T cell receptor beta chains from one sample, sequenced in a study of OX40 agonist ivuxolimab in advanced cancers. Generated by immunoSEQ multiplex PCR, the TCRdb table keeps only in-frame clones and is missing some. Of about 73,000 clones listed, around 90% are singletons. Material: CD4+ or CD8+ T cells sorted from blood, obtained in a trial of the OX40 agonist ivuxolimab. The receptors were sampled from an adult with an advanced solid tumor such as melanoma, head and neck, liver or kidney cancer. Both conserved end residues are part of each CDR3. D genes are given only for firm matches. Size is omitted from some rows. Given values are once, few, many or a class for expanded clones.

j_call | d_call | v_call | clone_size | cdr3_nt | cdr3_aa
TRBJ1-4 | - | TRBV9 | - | TGTGCCAGCAGCCCCATGGTCACGGCAACTAATGAAAAACTGTTTTTT | CASSPMVTATNEKLFF
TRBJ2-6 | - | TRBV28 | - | TGTGCCAGCAGGGCGGGGACCACAGCCAACGTCCTGACTTTC | CASRAGTTANVLTF
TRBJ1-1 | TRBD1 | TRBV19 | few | TGTGCCAGTAGTAATCAGGGGGCAAGAGCTGAAGCTTTCTTT | CASSNQGARAEAFF
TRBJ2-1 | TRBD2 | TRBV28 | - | TGTGCCAGCAAAAGCGGGAGGGCCGGGCAGTTCTTC | CASKSGRAGQFF
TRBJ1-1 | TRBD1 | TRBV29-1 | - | TGCAGCGTGCGTGAGGGGGCTTGGACTGAAGCTTTCTTT | CSVREGAWTEAFF
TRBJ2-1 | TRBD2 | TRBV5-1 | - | TGCGCCAGCAGCTTGCCGGCAACTAGCGAGTACAATGAGCAGTTCTTC | CASSLPATSEYNEQFF
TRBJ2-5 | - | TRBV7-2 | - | TGTGCCAGCAGCTTAGCGGGCGGGGGCATGGGGGAGACCCAGTACTTC | CASSLAGGGMGETQYF
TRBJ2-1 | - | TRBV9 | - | TGTGCCAGCAGCGAGTTGGGCTATGAGCAGTTCTTC | CASSELGYEQFF
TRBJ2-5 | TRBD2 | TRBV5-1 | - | TGCGCCAGCAGCTTGGGCGCTAGCGGAGAGACCCAGTACTTC | CASSLGASGETQYF
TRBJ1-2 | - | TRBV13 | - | TGTGCCAGCAGCCCCCGCGGGGCGAACTATGGCTACACCTTC | CASSPRGANYGYTF
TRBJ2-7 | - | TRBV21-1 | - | TGTGCCAGCAGCAAAGCGAGCGATTCGGGAGCTTACGAGCAGTACTTC | CASSKASDSGAYEQYF
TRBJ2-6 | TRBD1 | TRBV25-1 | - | TGTGCCAGCAGTCCGACAGGGGGCTCTGGGGCCAACGTCCTGACTTTC | CASSPTGGSGANVLTF
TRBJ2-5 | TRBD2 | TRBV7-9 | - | TGTGCCAGCAGCCAAAGCGGGGGGAGTGAGACCCAGTACTTC | CASSQSGGSETQYF
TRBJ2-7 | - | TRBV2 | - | TGTGCCAGCAGAGGTTTCGGACGCTACGAGCAGTACTTC | CASRGFGRYEQYF
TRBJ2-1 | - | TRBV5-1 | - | TGCGCCAGCAGCTTAATCGGGGGCTTTTTGGGCAATGAGCAGTTCTTC | CASSLIGGFLGNEQFF
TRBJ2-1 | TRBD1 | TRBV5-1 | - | TGCGCCAGCAGCCTTACCGACAGGGGGGGGTACAATGAGCAGTTCTTC | CASSLTDRGGYNEQFF
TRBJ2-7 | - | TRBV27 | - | TGTGCCAGCAGTTCCGTCCTTACGGGGAGGCAGTACTTC | CASSSVLTGRQYF
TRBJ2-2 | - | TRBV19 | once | TGTGCCAGTAGTATAGGCGGCACCGGGGAGCTGTTTTTT | CASSIGGTGELFF
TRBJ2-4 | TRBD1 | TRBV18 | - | TGTGCCAGCTCACCAGGGACAGTATACGGAAACATTCAGTACTTC | CASSPGTVYGNIQYF
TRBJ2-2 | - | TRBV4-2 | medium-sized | TGTGCCAGCAGCCAAGATCAGCAGACCGGGGAGCTGTTTTTT | CASSQDQQTGELFF
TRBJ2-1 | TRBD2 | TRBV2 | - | TGTGCCAGCAGTGAAGGAAGCGGGAGGTCTTACAATGAGCAGTTCTTC | CASSEGSGRSYNEQFF
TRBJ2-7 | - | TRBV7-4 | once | TGTGCCAGCAGCCAACAAATTTACAGGGAAAGTCTCCAAGACTCCATATCCTACGAGCAGTACTTC | CASSQQIYRESLQDSISYEQYF
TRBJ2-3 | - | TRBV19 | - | TGTGCCAGTCGAACGGAGTTCACAGATACGCAGTATTTT | CASRTEFTDTQYF
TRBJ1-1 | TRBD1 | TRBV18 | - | TGTGCCAGCTCATCCTCACTTCGACAGGGGCGCATGAACACTGAAGCTTTCTTT | CASSSSLRQGRMNTEAFF